One sample yielded the 12 T cell receptor beta chains listed below, sequenced in a study of blood T cells in healthy people across ages. The second PCR ran roughly 6 to 11 cycles with a sample-barcoded 5' primer and J-beta primers. Via MiXCR, TCRdb re-called the 5' RACE reads, giving one row per CDR3 protein. The table has approximately 1,000,000 distinct CDR3 sequences, approximately 38% seen once. The sequencing input was blood. The source of these receptors is a man aged 18 to 30 in good health.

With regard to this clonotype: The germline gene is not matched at one end of the junction; a read error may be the cause. The chain carries TRBV6-2 or TRBV6-3 and TRBJ2-2, with 10 positions matching TRBD1. Germline CDR1 reads MNHEY; CDR2 reads SVGEGT. The CDR3 runs 15 residues. This CDR3 is CASSAGQGNTGGLFF. The CDR3 DNA sequence: TGTGCCAGCAGTGCGGGACAGGGGAACACCGGGGGGCTGTTTTTT.

V is TRBV20-1 and J is TRBJ2-1; 7 bases line up with TRBD2. This CDR3 spans 18 amino acids. Germline CDR1 is DFQATT and CDR2 is SNEGSKA (reference sequence). CDR3 residues: CSAESAGSHSDSYNEQFF. CDR3 DNA sequence: TGCAGCGCTGAATCAGCGGGGAGTCATTCTGATTCCTACAATGAGCAGTTCTTC.

The CDR3 region is CASSLTRPDTQYF. The CDR3 region has the DNA TGTGCCAGCAGCTTAACGAGGCCCGATACGCAGTATTTT. V gene TRBV7-3 combines with J gene TRBJ2-3; D ambiguous. Deletions cut 0 bases from V and 6 bases from J, with 7 bases between. Looked up from germline, CDR1 is SGHTA and CDR2 is FQGTGA. This CDR3 comprises 13 residues.

This clonotype was seen only a few times. This chain joins TRBV12-3 or TRBV12-4 and TRBJ2-3, with D hard to call. Trimming shortened V by 6 bases and J by 4 bases, and 11 bases separated the two germline ends. The CDR3 is 13 residues long. The CDR3, as DNA: TGTGCCAGCAGAAGAGATACGGCAGATACGCAGTATTTT. Translation gives CASRRDTADTQYF.

In regard to this clonotype: A much larger clone lies one base from this, so it may be a read error. The CDR3 loop is CASSQDLLAGTYNEQYF. Here the CDR3 DNA reads TGCGCCAGCAGCCAAGATTTACTGGCAGGGACCTACAATGAGCAGTACTTC. V is TRBV4-3 and J is TRBJ2-5; D might be TRBD1 or TRBD2, each matching 5 bases. Germline V gene lookup returns CDR1 LGHNA and CDR2 YSLEER. The V and J ends lost 0 bases and 11 bases respectively, with 25 bases between them. The CDR3 is 17 residues long.

The sample holds a few counts of this clonotype. The chain uses TRBV28 and TRBJ1-2, with 7 bases that match TRBD1. The CDR3 has 19 residues. J was trimmed by 2 bases and V by 3 bases; bases with no gene match: 18. Germline V gene sequence: CDR1 MDHEN, CDR2 SYDVKM. CDR3 nucleotides: TGTGCCAGCAGTTTCTCCCCAAGGGCGACAGGGTACCTAAACTATGGCTACACCTTC. As protein: CASSFSPRATGYLNYGYTF.

In this sample, this clonotype turned up once. This chain links TRBV20-1 with TRBJ2-2, with 11 positions matching TRBD2. The CDR3 runs 16 residues. Unmatched junction bases numbered 4, after V lost 2 bases and J lost 2 bases. Per the germline V gene, CDR1 is DFQATT and CDR2 is SNEGSKA (reference sequence). In DNA, the CDR3 is TGCAGTGCTAGACTAGCGGGGGGCTTTAACACCGGGGAGCTGTTTTTT. The encoded protein is CSARLAGGFNTGELFF.

On this clonotype: A much larger clone differs from this one at a single base, so this may be a read error. The V and J genes are TRBV7-9 and TRBJ1-1; 9 bases are shared with TRBD1. The ends lost 5 bases at V and 4 bases at J; junction bases unmatched: 5. Germline assignment: CDR1 SEHNR and CDR2 FQNEAQ (reference sequence). This CDR3 is built from 14 residues. CDR3 sequence: CASSRQGGSTEAFF. CDR3 nucleotide sequence: TGTGCCAGCAGCCGACAGGGGGGGAGCACTGAAGCTTTCTTT.

This chain links TRBV14 with TRBJ2-3, with D perhaps matching TRBD2 (5 bases). This CDR3 contains 18 residues. Trimming removed 4 bases at V and 3 bases at J, with 23 bases between. Germline-derived CDR1 and CDR2 are SGHDN and FVKESK. The CDR3 sequence is CASSPLLMTGKKTDTQYF. Written as DNA, the CDR3 is TGTGCCAGCAGCCCCCTGCTGATGACGGGGAAAAAAACAGATACGCAGTATTTT.

The CDR3 spells CASSLVPLAGTDTQYF. For the CDR3, the DNA is TGTGCCAGCAGCTTAGTCCCACTAGCGGGCACAGATACGCAGTATTTT. The V call is TRBV7-2, the J call TRBJ2-3; 8 bases align to TRBD2. V trimming: 1 base; J trimming: 1 base; junction bases outside the gene matches: 4. The CDR3 spans 16 residues. Germline values: CDR1 SGHTA, CDR2 FQGNSA.

The CDR3 spells CASSEYGRLNTGELFF. The CDR3, as DNA: TGTGCCAGCAGTGAATATGGCAGGTTGAACACCGGGGAGCTGTTTTTT. The chain combines TRBV25-1 with TRBJ2-2; no reliable D call. This CDR3 spans 16 amino acids. CDR1 is MGHDK and CDR2 is SYGVNS in the germline V gene. Trimming pared 0 bases from V and 1 base from J, leaving 9 bases between.

This clonotype was found once. The gene calls are TRBV7-2 and TRBJ2-2, with D possibly TRBD1 on 5 matching bases. Germline CDR1 is SGHTA and CDR2 is FQGNSA. The CDR3 consists of 12 residues. V was cut by 2 bases and J by 8 bases, with 6 bases left in between. The CDR3 sequence is CASSLQGGELFF. Here the CDR3 DNA reads TGTGCCAGCAGCTTACAGGGTGGGGAGCTGTTTTTT.